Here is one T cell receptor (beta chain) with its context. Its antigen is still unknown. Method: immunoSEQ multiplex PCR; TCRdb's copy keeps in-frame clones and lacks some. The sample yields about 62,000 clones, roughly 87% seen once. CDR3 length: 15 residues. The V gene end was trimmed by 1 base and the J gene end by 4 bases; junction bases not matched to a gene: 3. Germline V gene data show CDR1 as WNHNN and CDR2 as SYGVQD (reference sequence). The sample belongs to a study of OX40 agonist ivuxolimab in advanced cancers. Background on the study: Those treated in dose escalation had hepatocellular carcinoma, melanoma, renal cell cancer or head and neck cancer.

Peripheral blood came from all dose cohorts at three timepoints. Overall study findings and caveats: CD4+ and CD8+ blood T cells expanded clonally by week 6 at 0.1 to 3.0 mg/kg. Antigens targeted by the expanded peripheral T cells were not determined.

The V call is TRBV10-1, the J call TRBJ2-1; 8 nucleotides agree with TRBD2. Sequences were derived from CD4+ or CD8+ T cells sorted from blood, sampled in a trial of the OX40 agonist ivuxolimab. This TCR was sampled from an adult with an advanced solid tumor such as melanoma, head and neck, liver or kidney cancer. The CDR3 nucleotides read TGCGCCAGCAGTGAGTTGGTAGCGGGGTACAATGAGCAGTTCTTC. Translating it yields CASSELVAGYNEQFF.